This T cell receptor beta chain is drawn from a study of T cell responses to AZD1222 COVID-19 vaccine. Remarks on this clone: Its antigen is unidentified.

Study results and limitations: An increase in Spike-specific TCR breadth and depth was observed after two AZD1222 doses. Donors were chiefly white British, with a greater number of females, and clonal diversity was perhaps underestimated.

After removal of 5 bases from V and 2 bases from J, the junction contained 8 bases not matched to a gene. There are 16 residues in the CDR3. The germline CDR1 and CDR2 sequences are LNHDA and SQIVND (reference sequence). Here immunoSEQ multiplex PCR was the method, and the copy in TCRdb shows in-frame clones only, minus some. The sample has some 190,000 clones; 80% to 90% are singletons. The receptor was derived from an adult in good health. The specimen comprised peripheral blood, sampled on day 0 of AZD1222 vaccination. The rearrangement uses TRBV19 and TRBJ2-1, with 8 bases aligning to TRBD2. CDR3 sequence reads: CASSQTAGEPYNEQFF. As DNA, the CDR3 is TGTGCCAGTAGTCAGACAGCGGGGGAACCCTACAATGAGCAGTTCTTC.